A few counts support the clone carrying this TCR beta chain. TEMRA cells were FACS-enriched, while CD8+ and CD4+ T cells were negatively isolated. These data originate in a study of CD8 T cells in Susac syndrome. An input of about 0.45 to 1 ug of RNA was subjected to reverse transcription using random hexamers. TCRdb recomputed calls from the immunoSEQ multiplex PCR reads with MiXCR, one row per CDR3 protein. This repertoire shows some 260,000 distinct CDR3 sequences, about 93% found once; its top ten account for approximately 0.07%. Between the trimmed V and J ends, which lost 1 base and 0 bases, there was a span of 7 bases. This CDR3 comprises 14 residues. CDR1 is SGHTA and CDR2 is FQGNSA in the germline V gene.

The clonotype originates from a human donor with multiple sclerosis. The specimen was CD4+ T cells from PBMCs. V is TRBV7-2 and J is TRBJ2-7; D is ambiguous. The CDR3 region is CASSLGPTSYEQYF. The CDR3 coding sequence is TGTGCCAGCAGCTTAGGTCCCACCTCCTACGAGCAGTACTTC.